Each of the 6 T cell receptor beta chains below was sequenced from the same sample in a study of T cells in Graves' hyperthyroidism and ophthalmopathy. It was RNA transcripts that yielded the amplified TCR beta CDR3 regions. TCR CDR3 underwent first-round RT-PCR with the HTBI primer set. A single record per CDR3 protein comes from TCRdb applying MiXCR to the multiplex PCR reads. Among about 360,000 distinct CDR3 sequences, around 14% were seen once, and the ten largest hold around a quarter. Sequencing was carried out using blood. The origin of the receptors is a woman aged 18-29 years with Graves' hyperthyroidism that later progressed to Graves' ophthalmopathy.

V gene TRBV4-2 combines with J gene TRBJ2-3, with a tentative D call TRBD1 (5 bases). Trimming left V 0 bases short and J 4 bases short, with 11 bases between. The germline V gene has CDR1 LGHNA and CDR2 YNFKEQ. The CDR3 consists of 15 residues. The CDR3 nucleotides are TGTGCCAGCAGCCAAGATTTCAGGGCAGCAGATACGCAGTATTTT. Protein: CASSQDFRAADTQYF.

The chain joins TRBV6-1 to TRBJ1-5, with 7 nucleotides matching TRBD1. The germline V gene has CDR1 MNHNS and CDR2 SASEGT. The CDR3 is made up of 15 amino acids. The junction had 6 bases not matched to a gene; V was cut back by 6 bases and J by 1 base. CDR3 nucleotide sequence: TGTGCCAGCAGACTGACAGGGACGAGCAATCAGCCCCAGCATTTT. Its translation: CASRLTGTSNQPQHF.

This clonotype was seen many times. The V call is TRBV30, the J call TRBJ2-5; TRBD1 or TRBD2 may be the D gene (5 bases each). CDR3 length: 14 amino acids. The germline V and J ends were trimmed by 1 base and 2 bases, with 11 bases remaining between them. Germline lookup yields CDR1 GTSNPN and CDR2 SVGIG (reference sequence). CDR3 in amino acids: CAWSAGRRQETQYF. The CDR3 DNA reads TGTGCCTGGAGTGCGGGACGGCGACAAGAGACCCAGTACTTC.

The V and J genes are TRBV10-3 and TRBJ2-2, with no clear D. Germline V gives CDR1 ENHRY, CDR2 SYGVKD. CDR3 length equals 14 residues. V was trimmed by 2 bases and J by 8 bases, leaving 12 bases between them. The CDR3 spells CAISEASSSGELFF. CDR3 nucleotides: TGTGCCATCAGTGAGGCCTCTTCATCGGGGGAGCTGTTTTTT.

In this sample, this clonotype turned up a few times. The chain is built from TRBV10-2 and TRBJ2-5; D possibly corresponds to TRBD2 (5 bases). V dropped 4 bases and J dropped 5 bases, with 11 bases sitting between them. This CDR3 has 13 amino acids. Germline V gene sequence: CDR1 WSHSY, CDR2 SAAADI. CDR3 nucleotides: TGCGCCAGCAGTGTTCGGGGAAAGGAGACCCAGTACTTC. Its protein product is CASSVRGKETQYF.

This clonotype was seen repeatedly, ten times or more. The chain uses TRBV7-9 and TRBJ2-3; TRBD2 aligns across 9 bases. Losses at the gene ends were 5 bases for V and 2 bases for J; bases not matched to a gene: 5. The V gene's germline CDR1 is SEHNR and CDR2 FQNEAQ (reference sequence). The CDR3 is 15 amino acids. CDR3 DNA: TGTGCCAGCAGCGGGAGCGGGAGGCCCACAGATACGCAGTATTTT. Translation: CASSGSGRPTDTQYF.